This T cell receptor beta chain was sequenced for a study of CD8 T cells in Susac syndrome. This CDR3 is 15 amino acids long. J was trimmed by 6 bases and V by 5 bases; bases with no gene match: 10. Peripheral blood CD8+ and CD4+ T cells were profiled by TCR beta sequencing. The multiple sclerosis controls consisted of treatment-naive patients with relapsing-remitting disease, either stable or active. TEMRA cells were FACS-enriched, unlike CD8+ and CD4+ T cells, which were negatively isolated. Random hexamers were used to reverse transcribe the RNA input (about 0.5 to 1 ug). Across 54 Vbeta and 13 Jbeta, immunoSEQ multiplex PCR amplified TCR beta CDR3. TCRdb called the immunoSEQ multiplex PCR reads again in MiXCR, with one record for every CDR3 protein. The table includes over 300,000 distinct CDR3 sequences, around 90% detected once.

The receptor was derived from a human donor with multiple sclerosis. This chain links TRBV12-3 or TRBV12-4 with TRBJ1-5, with 7 bases that match TRBD1. Sequencing used CD4+ T cells from PBMCs. This CDR3 is CASSPGTVGSQPQHF. CDR3 sequence (DNA): TGTGCCAGCAGTCCGGGGACAGTGGGAAGTCAGCCCCAGCATTTT.